This TCR beta chain came from a study of post-analysis software for immune sequencing data. General study points: In multiple sclerosis, normalized Chao1 diversity was significantly below that of controls. Samples from one preparation batch, clustered by F measure, grouped strongly together. With TRBV5-6, TRBV5-1 and TRBV20-1 included, 5 or 6 TRBV segments were more frequent in patients than in controls.

This clonotype was seen more than once but under ten times. Its antigen is currently unknown. Per germline, CDR1 SGHTA and CDR2 FQGNSA. V lost 1 base to trimming and J lost 6 bases; unmatched junction nucleotides: 8. The CDR3 has 16 residues. Every TCR beta cDNA library bore unique molecular identifiers. TCRdb reprocessed the PCR reads with MiXCR, giving one entry per CDR3 protein. The sample has 650,000 to 850,000 distinct CDR3 sequences; approximately 57% are singletons. Sequencing input: blood. This TCR was sampled from a girl aged 5-17 years with multiple sclerosis. J is TRBJ2-1 and V is TRBV7-2; 8 positions match TRBD2. CDR3 sequence reads: CASSLGVAGPTNEQFF. The CDR3 nucleotides are TGTGCCAGCAGCTTAGGGGTAGCGGGGCCCACCAATGAGCAGTTCTTC.